These T cell receptor beta chains were read from a single sample in a study of blood T cell repertoires in COVID-19. Only in-frame clones appear in the TCRdb table, and some are missing; sequencing was by immunoSEQ multiplex PCR. The table includes around 99,000 clones, 84% detected once. The sample taken for sequencing was peripheral blood. These receptors all come from a woman over 75 with active or convalescent COVID-19. Each CDR3 is given with its conserved first and last residue. Each record gives: clone size, J gene, V gene, D gene, CDR3 DNA, CDR3 protein. A D gene is named only where the DNA matches it firmly. Size is stated for part of the rows, as once, few or many counts, or as a class when the clone is expanded.

abundance: .; j_gene: TRBJ2-7; v_gene: TRBV29-1; d_gene: .; CDR3nt: TGCAGCGTTAAGGAGGGGCTCTACGAGCAGTACTTC; CDR3aa: CSVKEGLYEQYF
abundance: .; j_gene: TRBJ2-1; v_gene: TRBV27; d_gene: TRBD2; CDR3nt: TGTGCCAGCAGTTTATCGAGACTAGCGGGAGATAATGAGCAGTTCTTC; CDR3aa: CASSLSRLAGDNEQFF
abundance: .; j_gene: TRBJ2-7; v_gene: TRBV18; d_gene: TRBD1; CDR3nt: TGTGCCAGCTCACCAAGGACAGGGGGCTACGAGCAGTACTTC; CDR3aa: CASSPRTGGYEQYF
abundance: .; j_gene: TRBJ1-1; v_gene: TRBV7-9; d_gene: TRBD1; CDR3nt: TGTGCCAGCAGCTTGACCCCCATGAGGGGGCTGACTGAAGCTTTCTTT; CDR3aa: CASSLTPMRGLTEAFF
abundance: .; j_gene: TRBJ2-5; v_gene: TRBV11-3; d_gene: .; CDR3nt: TGTGCCAGCAGCAAAAGTAGCGGACCCCAAGAGACCCAGTACTTC; CDR3aa: CASSKSSGPQETQYF
abundance: .; j_gene: TRBJ2-1; v_gene: TRBV2; d_gene: .; CDR3nt: TGTGCCAGCAGAACAGGTCTAGGGGATGAGCAGTTCTTC; CDR3aa: CASRTGLGDEQFF
abundance: .; j_gene: TRBJ1-3; v_gene: TRBV19; d_gene: TRBD1; CDR3nt: TGTGCCAGTAGCAGGACAGGGGATGGAAACACCATATATTTT; CDR3aa: CASSRTGDGNTIYF
abundance: once; j_gene: TRBJ1-2; v_gene: TRBV5-1; d_gene: TRBD1; CDR3nt: TGCGCCAGCAGCTTGCGGCAGGGGGCTGGCTACACCTTC; CDR3aa: CASSLRQGAGYTF
abundance: few; j_gene: TRBJ1-1; v_gene: TRBV9; d_gene: .; CDR3nt: TGTGCCAGCAGCAAACGCCAGGGTGGCACTGAAGCTTTCTTT; CDR3aa: CASSKRQGGTEAFF
abundance: .; j_gene: TRBJ2-5; v_gene: TRBV27; d_gene: TRBD2; CDR3nt: TGTGCCAGCACCCGAGCGGGAGGCGGGCAAGAGACCCAGTACTTC; CDR3aa: CASTRAGGGQETQYF
abundance: .; j_gene: TRBJ1-1; v_gene: TRBV6-5; d_gene: .; CDR3nt: TGTGCCAGCAGTTACTCACGGGGGAACACTGAAGCTTTCTTT; CDR3aa: CASSYSRGNTEAFF
abundance: .; j_gene: TRBJ1-2; v_gene: TRBV19; d_gene: TRBD1; CDR3nt: TGTGCCAGTAGTAGGTTTGAAGGGGGCGATGGCTACACCTTC; CDR3aa: CASSRFEGGDGYTF
abundance: once; j_gene: TRBJ2-7; v_gene: TRBV11-2; d_gene: TRBD2; CDR3nt: TGTGCCAGCAGCCCCTTTCGGGGGGTGGCCTACGAGCAGTACTTC; CDR3aa: CASSPFRGVAYEQYF
abundance: .; j_gene: TRBJ2-7; v_gene: TRBV6-5; d_gene: TRBD2; CDR3nt: TGTGCCAGCAGCGTTACTAGCGGTGGGACCTACGAGCAGTACTTC; CDR3aa: CASSVTSGGTYEQYF
abundance: .; j_gene: TRBJ1-5; v_gene: TRBV2; d_gene: .; CDR3nt: TGTGCCAGCAGGGGTCGGGGGGACTTCCGGACTCAGCCCCAGCATTTT; CDR3aa: CASRGRGDFRTQPQHF
abundance: .; j_gene: TRBJ2-2; v_gene: TRBV9; d_gene: TRBD2; CDR3nt: TGTGCCAGCAGCGTAGGCCCTAGCGGGAGGGCCAGTCCCGGGGAGCTGTTTTTT; CDR3aa: CASSVGPSGRASPGELFF
abundance: .; j_gene: TRBJ1-4; v_gene: TRBV3-1/TRBV3-2; d_gene: TRBD1; CDR3nt: TGTGCCAGCAGCCCAAAATTTACAGGGGCCGCTAATGAAAAACTGTTTTTT; CDR3aa: CASSPKFTGAANEKLFF
abundance: .; j_gene: TRBJ2-3; v_gene: TRBV30; d_gene: TRBD1; CDR3nt: TGTGCCTGGAGCGAAGGACAGGCTAGCACAGATACGCAGTATTTT; CDR3aa: CAWSEGQASTDTQYF
abundance: .; j_gene: TRBJ2-1; v_gene: TRBV28; d_gene: TRBD2; CDR3nt: TGTGCCAGCACCACACGGGGACTAGCGAGCTCCTACAATGAGCAGTTCTTC; CDR3aa: CASTTRGLASSYNEQFF
abundance: .; j_gene: TRBJ1-1; v_gene: TRBV12-3/TRBV12-4; d_gene: .; CDR3nt: TGTGCCAGCAGTTTAGAAGGGACAACGCTGGCTTTCTTT; CDR3aa: CASSLEGTTLAFF
abundance: .; j_gene: TRBJ1-4; v_gene: TRBV10-3; d_gene: TRBD1; CDR3nt: TGTGCCACCACTAACGACAGGGGGAATGAAAAACTGTTTTTT; CDR3aa: CATTNDRGNEKLFF